This T cell receptor (beta chain) came from a study of radiation and T cells in renal cell carcinoma. About the study: Nephrectomy followed 15 Gy stereotactic body radiation by 4 weeks.

Assay used: immunoSEQ multiplex PCR; TCRdb lists only in-frame clones, some missing. Altogether 70,000 to 100,000 clones are present, roughly 85% being singletons, with the ten largest covering around 21%. Noted time point: blood 2 weeks post-SBRT. Documented treatment: 15 Gy SBRT to primary tumor, nephrectomy 4 weeks later. Germline V gene sequence: CDR1 MNHEY, CDR2 SVGAGI. The CDR3 contains 15 residues. Trimming took 4 bases from V and 5 from J; bases not matched to a gene: 8. This sequence was found in a woman aged 45-65 years with renal cell carcinoma. V is TRBV6-5 and J is TRBJ2-1; 7 bases fit TRBD2. The sample was blood, taken from a patient whose treatment included radiotherapy and nephrectomy. The CDR3 sequence: CASSSGRGYDNEQFF. The DNA for the CDR3 is TGTGCCAGCAGTTCCGGGCGGGGGTACGACAATGAGCAGTTCTTC.